This TCR beta chain was obtained from a study of blood T cell repertoires in COVID-19. Study-wide context: From T cells, B-cell-depleted T cells, or PBMCs came the material, which was cDNA or gDNA.

CDR1 is SEHNR and CDR2 is FQNEAQ in the germline V gene (reference sequence). The ends lost 3 bases at V and 3 bases at J; junction bases unmatched: 8. CDR3 length: 16 residues. In the authors' methods: From reference gene primer amplification, estimates of nucleated cell counts were derived. Libraries were prepared by immunoSEQ multiplex PCR; TCRdb keeps only in-frame clonotypes and omits some of them. V, J and clone size are those of that table, while D and trimming were read from the DNA. Of about 150,000 clones in the sample, 65% to 85% are singletons; the top ten hold roughly a fifth. The receptor's source is a woman in her 70s who had recovered from COVID-19. The rearrangement links TRBV7-9 to TRBJ2-7, with 10 bases that match TRBD1. The sample consisted of peripheral blood. CDR3 region: CASSFWGTGADYEQYF. DNA of the CDR3: TGTGCCAGCAGCTTTTGGGGGACAGGGGCGGACTACGAGCAGTACTTC.